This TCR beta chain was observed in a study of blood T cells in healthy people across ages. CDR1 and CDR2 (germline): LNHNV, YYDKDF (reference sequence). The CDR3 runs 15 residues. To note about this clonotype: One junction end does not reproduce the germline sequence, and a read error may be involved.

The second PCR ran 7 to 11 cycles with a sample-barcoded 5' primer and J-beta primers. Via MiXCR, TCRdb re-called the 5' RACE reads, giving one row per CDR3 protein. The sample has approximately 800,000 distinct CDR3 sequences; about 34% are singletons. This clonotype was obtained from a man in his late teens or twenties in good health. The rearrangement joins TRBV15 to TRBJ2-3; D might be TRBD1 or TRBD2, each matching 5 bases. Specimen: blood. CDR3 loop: CATRRDPGSTDTQYF. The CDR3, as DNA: TGTGCCACCCGTCGGGACCCGGGGTCCACAGATACACAGTATTTT.